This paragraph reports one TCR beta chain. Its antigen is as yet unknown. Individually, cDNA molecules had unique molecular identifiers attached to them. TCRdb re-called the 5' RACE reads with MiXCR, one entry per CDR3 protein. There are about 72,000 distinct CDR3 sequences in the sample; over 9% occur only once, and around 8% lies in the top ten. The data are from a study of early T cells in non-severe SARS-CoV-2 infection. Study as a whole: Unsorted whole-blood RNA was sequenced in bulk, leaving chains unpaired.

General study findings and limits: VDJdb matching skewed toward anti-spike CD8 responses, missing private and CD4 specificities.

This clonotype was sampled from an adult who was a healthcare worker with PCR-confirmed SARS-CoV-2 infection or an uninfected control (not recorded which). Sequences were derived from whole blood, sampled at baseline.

In DNA form, the CDR3 reads TGTGCCAGCAGCCCCGCGGGCAACAAGCCTGAAAAACTGTTTTTT. This translates into CASSPAGNKPEKLFF. The chain has TRBV7-2 and TRBJ1-4; D is uncertain. The germline V and J ends were trimmed by 5 bases and 7 bases, with 17 bases remaining between them. This CDR3 is 15 amino acids long. Germline V lookup: CDR1 SGHTA, CDR2 FQGNSA.